These 18 T cell receptor beta chains originate from one sample sequenced in a study of shared clonotypes between healthy human individuals. Method: immunoSEQ multiplex PCR; TCRdb's copy keeps in-frame clones and lacks some. This sample has 900,000 to 1,200,000 clones; 78% occur once, and the top ten carry more than 0.55%. The sequenced sample consisted of memory CD4+ T cells from PBMCs. Subset denoted: CD45RA-negative fraction. The receptors derive from a man aged 18 to 35 in good health. Some clones in this sample may be carry-over from other donors' samples.

The gene calls are TRBV5-1 and TRBJ2-6; D is unresolved. The length of the CDR3 is 14 residues. The germline V gene has CDR1 SGHRS and CDR2 YFSETQ. Trimming took off 4 bases at V and 6 bases at J, with 11 bases between the two ends. The CDR3 is CASSPASEANVLTF. The CDR3 DNA reads TGCGCCAGCAGCCCGGCCTCAGAGGCCAACGTCCTGACTTTC.

Of note for this clone: The junction departs from germline at one end; a sequencing error may be responsible. The chain has TRBV29-1 and TRBJ2-1; 9 nucleotides match TRBD1. In germline, CDR1 is SQVTM, CDR2 ANQGSEA. CDR3 length: 11 amino acids. The CDR3 region has the DNA TGCAGCGTTGATCCGGACAGGGGACTACTCTTC. Its translation: CSVDPDRGLLF.

In this sample, this clone turned up many times. V is TRBV28 and J is TRBJ1-2; D remains ambiguous. CDR3 size: 14 residues. The V end lost 3 bases, the J end lost 6 bases, and 14 bases lay between the germline ends. CDR1 and CDR2 from the germline V gene are MDHEN and SYDVKM. CDR3 coding DNA: TGTGCCAGCAGTTTCCTCGTCGTAGTTAATGGCTACACCTTC. Protein: CASSFLVVVNGYTF.

V and J are TRBV10-1 and TRBJ1-1; D is possibly TRBD1 (6 bases). Deletions cut 4 bases from V and 0 bases from J, with 9 bases between. This CDR3 region has 14 residues. Germline V CDR1 and CDR2: WNHNN, SYGVQD (reference sequence). CDR3 sequence reads: CASSAGHLNTEAFF. The CDR3 DNA reads as TGCGCCAGCAGTGCGGGACATTTGAACACTGAAGCTTTCTTT.

The chain couples TRBV11-3 to TRBJ2-1; no reliable D call. In germline, CDR1 is SGHNT, CDR2 YENEEA. Trimming took off 5 bases at V and 9 bases at J, with 14 bases between the two ends. This CDR3 is built from 13 residues. The CDR3 DNA follows: TGTGCCAGCAGCCAAACGGCCTTTGGTGAGCAGTTCTTC. As protein: CASSQTAFGEQFF.

The genes are TRBV28 and TRBJ1-1; D uncertain. CDR3 length: 11 amino acids. CDR1 is MDHEN and CDR2 is SYDVKM in the germline V gene. Trimming pared 7 bases from V and 8 bases from J, leaving 11 bases between. CDR3 residues: CASTLGREAFF. CDR3 nucleotides: TGTGCCAGCACTCTGGGGAGGGAAGCTTTCTTT. Supplemented by reference TRBV28 and TRBJ1-1, the full variable domain reads DVKVTQSSRYLVKRTGEKVFLECVQDMDHENMFWYRQDPGLGLRLIYFSYDVKMKEKGDIPEGYSVSREKKERFSLILESASTNQTSMYLCASTLGREAFFGQGTRLTVV.

This sequence joins TRBV7-2 and TRBJ2-5, with D perhaps given as TRBD1 or TRBD2 (5 bases each). CDR3 length equals 17 residues. The germline gives CDR1 SGHTA, CDR2 FQGNSA. Trimming cost V 5 bases and J 2 bases, with 21 bases left between them. CDR3: CASSPRGASQLQETQYF. The CDR3 nucleotides are TGTGCCAGCAGCCCCCGAGGGGCCAGCCAGCTACAAGAGACCCAGTACTTC.

This CDR3 is CASSYGQGPYEQYF. DNA for the CDR3: TGTGCCAGCAGTTACGGTCAGGGCCCCTACGAGCAGTACTTC. The chain uses TRBV6-6 and TRBJ2-7; TRBD1 is a possible D gene (5 bases). Trimming shortened V by 2 bases and J by 2 bases, and 10 bases separated the two germline ends. The CDR3 totals 14 residues. From germline, CDR1 is MNHNY and CDR2 SVGAGI (reference sequence).

CDR3 region: CASSRAGRQGSETQYF. In nucleotides, the CDR3 is TGTGCCAGCAGCCGCGCCGGAAGACAGGGGTCGGAGACCCAGTACTTC. The chain combines TRBV4-2 with TRBJ2-5, with 8 bases that match TRBD1. V shed 4 bases and J 5 bases; nucleotides not matched to a gene: 12. Per germline, CDR1 LGHNA and CDR2 YNFKEQ. This CDR3 contains 16 residues.

The chain combines TRBV10-1 with TRBJ2-1; 7 positions agree with TRBD2. In germline, CDR1 is WNHNN, CDR2 SYGVQD (reference sequence). Trimming removed 6 bases from V and 0 bases from J; junction bases left unmatched: 5. This CDR3 is built from 15 residues. The CDR3 DNA reads TGCGCCAGCAGCAACCTAGCGGACTCCTACAATGAGCAGTTCTTC. Encoded protein: CASSNLADSYNEQFF.

This rearrangement joins TRBV27 to TRBJ2-2; D is perhaps TRBD2 (5 bases). Germline V gene lookup returns CDR1 MNHEY and CDR2 SMNVEV (reference sequence). V lost 1 base to trimming and J lost 6 bases, with 12 bases between them. The CDR3 contains 15 residues. The CDR3 reads CASSLLATSAGELFF. CDR3 coding DNA: TGTGCCAGCAGTTTATTAGCGACTTCGGCCGGGGAGCTGTTTTTT.

The chain links TRBV5-1 to TRBJ2-2, with 9 positions matching TRBD2. The CDR3 has 16 residues. The junction had 9 bases not matched to a gene; V was cut back by 3 bases and J by 6 bases. The germline CDR1 and CDR2 sequences are SGHRS and YFSETQ. CDR3 region: CASSYGGSGSSGELFF. The CDR3 nucleotides are TGCGCCAGCAGCTACGGGGGTAGCGGGAGCTCCGGGGAGCTGTTTTTT. Complete variable domain (other parts from reference TRBV5-1 and TRBJ2-2): KAGVTQTPRYLIKTRGQQVTLSCSPISGHRSVSWYQQTPGQGLQFLFEYFSETQRNKGNFPGRFSGRQFSNSRSEMNVSTLELGDSALYLCASSYGGSGSSGELFFGEGSRLTVL.

The chain uses TRBV5-1 and TRBJ2-2; unclear D gene. The V and J ends lost 1 base and 0 bases respectively, with 7 bases between them. Per the germline V gene, CDR1 is SGHRS and CDR2 is YFSETQ. This CDR3 contains 15 residues. CDR3 bases: TGCGCCAGCAGCTTGTTTGTTGCGAACACCGGGGAGCTGTTTTTT. Residues: CASSLFVANTGELFF. The whole variable domain, filled in from reference TRBV5-1 and TRBJ2-2, reads KAGVTQTPRYLIKTRGQQVTLSCSPISGHRSVSWYQQTPGQGLQFLFEYFSETQRNKGNFPGRFSGRQFSNSRSEMNVSTLELGDSALYLCASSLFVANTGELFFGEGSRLTVL.

The chain uses TRBV7-9 and TRBJ2-1; D is unresolved. CDR1 SEHNR and CDR2 FQNEAQ come from the germline V gene (reference sequence). Trimming stripped 5 bases from V and 3 bases from J, with 17 bases between. The CDR3 extends over 16 amino acids. This CDR3 reads CASSPYVSRGYNEQFF. DNA for the CDR3: TGTGCCAGCAGCCCATACGTTAGCCGTGGCTACAATGAGCAGTTCTTC.

This clone was recorded only once. This chain connects TRBV7-9 to TRBJ1-2; 7 bases line up with TRBD1. The CDR3 has 13 amino acids. V shed 5 bases, J shed 5 bases, and the junction held 5 bases outside the gene matches. The germline V gene has CDR1 SEHNR and CDR2 FQNEAQ (reference sequence). The CDR3 here is CASSTTGDYGYTF. CDR3 DNA: TGTGCCAGCAGCACAACAGGGGATTATGGCTACACCTTC.

CDR3 nucleotide sequence: TGTGCCAGCAGCTCACCCCACAGGGGGCAAGGCAAAAACATTCAGTACTTC. Translated, it gives CASSSPHRGQGKNIQYF. The chain uses TRBV11-2 and TRBJ2-4; 9 bases match TRBD1. The CDR3 extends over 17 amino acids. Germline V gene lookup returns CDR1 SGHAT and CDR2 FQNNGV. V dropped 4 bases and J dropped 3; count of bases not matched to a gene: 10.

The rearrangement joins TRBV5-5 to TRBJ2-7; 7 nucleotides agree with TRBD1. The J segment lost 3 bases and the V segment lost 4 bases, leaving 7 bases of the junction unmatched. Germline V gives CDR1 SGHKS, CDR2 YYEKEE (reference sequence). This CDR3 has 14 amino acids. The CDR3 reads CASSHRQGDYEQYF. The CDR3 bases are TGTGCCAGCAGCCATAGACAGGGAGACTACGAGCAGTACTTC.

V is TRBV5-1 and J is TRBJ2-5; a possible D gene is TRBD1 (5 bases). The CDR3 totals 15 residues. V lost 4 bases and J 2 bases, leaving 15 bases between the germline ends. The germline V gene has CDR1 SGHRS and CDR2 YFSETQ. In nucleotides, the CDR3 is TGCGCCAGCAGCCAAGCGCTTCAGGGTCAAGAGACCCAGTACTTC. It encodes CASSQALQGQETQYF.